One and the same sample provided the 29 T cell receptor beta chains below, sequenced in a study of shared clonotypes between healthy human individuals. TCRdb keeps only in-frame clones here, not all; method: immunoSEQ multiplex PCR. The sample consists of 1,500,000 or so clones, 98% of them appearing once. Sequenced material: naive CD4+ T cells sorted from blood. The subset denotes: CD45RA+ positively selected. These receptors all come from a man aged 30 to 45 in good health.

The V call is TRBV2, the J call TRBJ2-7; D gene uncertain. The CDR3 is 14 residues long. With 6 bases removed from V and 3 bases from J, the gap between germline ends came to 15 bases. Germline CDR1 and CDR2: SNHLY and FYNNEI. The CDR3 nucleotides read TGTGCCAGCAGGCCCTGGGATATTTTCTACGAGCAGTACTTC. Protein: CASRPWDIFYEQYF.

The rearrangement links TRBV11-3 to TRBJ2-2; no clear D. The CDR3 runs to 15 residues. V was cut by 1 base and J by 5 bases, with 11 bases left in between. In germline, CDR1 is SGHNT, CDR2 YENEEA. CDR3 nucleotides: TGTGCCAGCAGCTTAGGGTTGGACGGAACCGGGGAGCTGTTTTTT. It codes for CASSLGLDGTGELFF.

The genes are TRBV5-6 and TRBJ2-1, with 16 bases fitting TRBD2. The V segment lost 3 bases and the J segment 6 bases; nucleotides outside the gene matches: 6. Germline V gene lookup returns CDR1 SGHDT and CDR2 YYEEEE. The CDR3 extends over 17 amino acids. CDR3 sequence reads: CASSWQGLAGGINEQFF. DNA of the CDR3: TGTGCCAGCAGCTGGCAGGGACTAGCGGGAGGGATCAATGAGCAGTTCTTC.

This rearrangement joins TRBV5-1 to TRBJ1-2; a weak D match, TRBD1 (5 bases). Germline CDR1 and CDR2: SGHRS and YFSETQ. The CDR3 runs 14 residues. V was pared by 1 base and J by 5 bases, with 12 bases between. Written as DNA, the CDR3 is TGCGCCAGCAGCTTGATGCAGGGTGGATATGGCTACACCTTC. Translating it yields CASSLMQGGYGYTF.

The chain links TRBV9 to TRBJ2-1; no definite D call. This CDR3 has 14 amino acids. The germline CDR1 and CDR2 sequences are SGDLS and YYNGEE. The ends were cut back, 0 bases at V and 8 bases at J, with 12 bases in the middle. The CDR3 DNA follows: TGTGCCAGCAGCGTAGGAGGATTGGCCTATGAGCAGTTCTTC. Translation gives CASSVGGLAYEQFF.

V usage is TRBV5-8 and J usage is TRBJ2-7, with TRBD1 as a possible D gene (6 bases). V was clipped by 3 bases and J by 6 bases, with 22 bases between them. The germline gives CDR1 SGHTS, CDR2 YDEGEE. CDR3 size: 16 residues. The CDR3 sequence: CASSSWRGVGGSEQYF. CDR3 DNA sequence: TGTGCCAGCAGCTCGTGGCGAGGGGTAGGGGGTAGCGAGCAGTACTTC. Full variable domain (rest looked up from reference TRBV5-8 and TRBJ2-7): EAGVTQSPTHLIKTRGQQATLRCSPISGHTSVYWYQQALGLGLQFLLWYDEGEERNRGNFPPRFSGRQFPNYSSELNVNALELEDSALYLCASSSWRGVGGSEQYFGPGTRLTVT.

The rearrangement joins TRBV28 to TRBJ1-2; D unclear. CDR3 length equals 14 residues. Looked up from germline, CDR1 is MDHEN and CDR2 is SYDVKM. V gave up 5 bases and J gave up 4 bases, with 14 bases separating them. Here the CDR3 DNA reads TGTGCCAGCAGTGCTTCCGGCTTCCGCTATGGCTACACCTTC. This encodes CASSASGFRYGYTF.

The chain joins TRBV6-6 to TRBJ2-7; D might be TRBD2 (5 bases). Germline CDR1 MNHNY, CDR2 SVGAGI (reference sequence). The CDR3 is 16 residues long. V dropped 0 bases and J dropped 2 bases, with 14 bases sitting between them. The CDR3 loop is CASSYSFAGKTYEQYF. The CDR3 DNA is TGTGCCAGCAGTTACTCGTTCGCCGGGAAAACCTACGAGCAGTACTTC.

J is TRBJ2-1 and V is TRBV19; D remains unclear. The CDR3 sequence is 12 residues long. The germline V and J ends were trimmed by 6 bases and 7 bases, with 10 bases remaining between them. The germline CDR1 and CDR2 sequences are LNHDA and SQIVND (reference sequence). The CDR3 protein is CASRSLGNEQFF. CDR3 coding DNA: TGTGCCAGTAGGTCCCTTGGGAATGAGCAGTTCTTC.

About this clone: This specimen includes other DNA sequences encoding the same CDR3. V and J are TRBV5-4 and TRBJ2-7, with D possibly TRBD2 on 6 matching bases. This CDR3 region has 18 residues. Germline V lookup: CDR1 SGHNT, CDR2 YYREEE (reference sequence). With 1 base removed from V and 1 base from J, the gap between germline ends came to 21 bases. CDR3 sequence: CASSLSVSASGSSYEQYF. Written as DNA, the CDR3 is TGTGCCAGCAGCTTGAGTGTTTCGGCGAGCGGGTCTTCCTACGAGCAGTACTTC.

J is TRBJ2-1 and V is TRBV5-1, with 7 bases lining up with TRBD1. The CDR3 sequence is 13 residues long. Germline lookup yields CDR1 SGHRS and CDR2 YFSETQ. V was clipped by 6 bases and J by 8 bases; unmatched bases: 8. The CDR3 DNA follows: TGCGCCAGCAACCCTTACAGGGGAGATGAGCAGTTCTTC. Translated, it gives CASNPYRGDEQFF.

The chain links TRBV5-4 to TRBJ1-1; 7 bases match TRBD1. CDR1 is SGHNT and CDR2 is YYREEE in the germline V gene (reference sequence). After removal of 0 bases from V and 5 bases from J, the junction contained 4 bases not matched to a gene. CDR3 size: 14 residues. The CDR3 DNA reads as TGTGCCAGCAGCTTGGAGGGGGCGCGGACTGAAGCTTTCTTT. Protein: CASSLEGARTEAFF.

This chain links TRBV4-2 with TRBJ1-5, with D perhaps matching TRBD1 (5 bases). The CDR3 length is 15 residues. V was cut by 5 bases and J by 5 bases, with 16 bases left in between. CDR1 and CDR2 from the germline V gene are LGHNA and YNFKEQ. The CDR3 DNA follows: TGTGCCAGCAGCGAAGTGCGCACAGGTTATCAGCCCCAGCATTTT. Protein product: CASSEVRTGYQPQHF.

CDR3 sequence: CASSIGRGDQPQHF. Here the CDR3 DNA reads TGTGCCAGTAGTATCGGGAGGGGAGATCAGCCCCAGCATTTT. The genes are TRBV19 and TRBJ1-5; TRBD1 might be the D (5 bases). The germline gives CDR1 LNHDA, CDR2 SQIVND (reference sequence). The CDR3 extends over 14 amino acids. V dropped 3 bases and J dropped 5 bases, with 11 bases sitting between them.

This chain links TRBV6-6 with TRBJ2-7; D may be TRBD2 (6 bases). V shed 6 bases and J shed 2 bases, with 17 bases lying between them. In germline, CDR1 is MNHNY, CDR2 SVGAGI (reference sequence). This CDR3 has 15 amino acids. CDR3 bases: TGTGCCAGCAGGCCACCTGGGGAGGCGACCTACGAGCAGTACTTC. It encodes CASRPPGEATYEQYF.

This chain connects TRBV27 to TRBJ2-7, with TRBD2 matching over 7 bases. Germline CDR1 reads MNHEY; CDR2 reads SMNVEV (reference sequence). The CDR3 loop spans 14 amino acids. J lost 4 bases, V lost 3 bases, and 6 bases had no gene match. The CDR3 protein is CASSFRRERYEQYF. CDR3 DNA: TGTGCCAGCAGTTTCCGGCGGGAGAGGTACGAGCAGTACTTC.

In this sample, this clone turned up once. The rearrangement uses TRBV11-3 and TRBJ2-1; D call uncertain. CDR1 is SGHNT, CDR2 YENEEA, per germline. V was shortened by 2 bases and J by 8 bases, with 13 bases between the two germline ends. The CDR3 covers 14 residues. Here the CDR3 reads CASSLFATSDEQFF. As DNA, the CDR3 is TGTGCCAGCAGCTTATTTGCCACATCTGATGAGCAGTTCTTC.

The rearrangement joins TRBV7-9 to TRBJ2-3; no clear D. CDR1 is SEHNR and CDR2 is FQNEAQ in the germline V gene (reference sequence). The CDR3 is made up of 14 amino acids. The germline V and J ends were trimmed by 5 bases and 4 bases, with 13 bases remaining between them. The CDR3 protein is CASSRRSRADTQYF. CDR3 DNA sequence: TGTGCCAGCAGCCGTAGATCCCGCGCAGATACGCAGTATTTT.

V and J are TRBV6-6 and TRBJ1-5; D remains unclear. Germline CDR1 MNHNY, CDR2 SVGAGI (reference sequence). The CDR3 extends over 15 amino acids. With 2 bases removed from V and 0 bases from J, the gap between germline ends came to 8 bases. The CDR3 spells CASSYMETSNQPQHF. CDR3 sequence (DNA): TGTGCCAGCAGTTACATGGAGACTAGCAATCAGCCCCAGCATTTT.

CDR3 DNA sequence: TGTGCCAGCAGCTTGAGTACAAGGAACACTGAAGCTTTCTTT. Protein product: CASSLSTRNTEAFF. This chain connects TRBV5-4 to TRBJ1-1, with no clear D. The CDR3 runs 14 residues. Trimming took 1 base from V and 1 from J, leaving 8 bases between them. Germline V gene sequence: CDR1 SGHNT, CDR2 YYREEE (reference sequence).

The rearrangement joins TRBV7-9 to TRBJ2-3; 11 nucleotides match TRBD2. CDR1 is SEHNR and CDR2 is FQNEAQ in the germline V gene (reference sequence). V lost 4 bases, J lost 4 bases, and 13 bases stayed unmatched. There are 18 residues in the CDR3. CDR3 region: CASSSESVLAGVPDTQYF. The CDR3 DNA reads as TGTGCCAGCAGCTCAGAGTCTGTACTAGCGGGAGTGCCAGATACGCAGTATTTT. The full variable domain, completed using reference TRBV7-9 and TRBJ2-3, is DTGVSQNPRHKITKRGQNVTFRCDPISEHNRLYWYRQTLGQGPEFLTYFQNEAQLEKSRLLSDRFSAERPKGSFSTLEIQRTEQGDSAMYLCASSSESVLAGVPDTQYFGPGTRLTVL.

Remarks on this clone: Within the sample, other DNA sequences also encode this same CDR3. The J gene is TRBJ2-7, the V gene TRBV7-2; TRBD2 matches at 11 bases. The CDR3 covers 14 residues. Germline values: CDR1 SGHTA, CDR2 FQGNSA. Losses at the gene ends were 4 bases for V and 6 bases for J; bases not matched to a gene: 5. This chain's CDR3 is CASSSLAGEGEQYF. CDR3 DNA: TGTGCCAGCAGCTCACTAGCGGGAGAAGGCGAGCAGTACTTC.

V and J are TRBV10-2 and TRBJ2-5, with D tentatively TRBD1 or TRBD2 (5 bases each). The ends were cut back, 4 bases at V and 2 bases at J, with 17 bases in the middle. The CDR3 contains 16 residues. CDR1 is WSHSY and CDR2 is SAAADI in the germline V gene. In nucleotides, the CDR3 is TGCGCCAGCAGTGTGCCAGGGAGTCTCTGGCAAGAGACCCAGTACTTC. This encodes CASSVPGSLWQETQYF.

The J gene is TRBJ2-7, the V gene TRBV10-2; D possibly corresponds to TRBD2 (6 bases). Germline CDR1 is WSHSY and CDR2 is SAAADI. The CDR3 loop spans 15 amino acids. Trimming cost V 3 bases and J 4 bases, with 16 bases left between them. The CDR3 DNA follows: TGCGCCAGCAGTGACCCGGGAGAGTTCGGGTACGAGCAGTACTTC. It is translated as CASSDPGEFGYEQYF.

This rearrangement joins TRBV5-4 to TRBJ2-5, with 7 bases that match TRBD1. V dropped 0 bases and J dropped 1; count of bases not matched to a gene: 6. The CDR3 spans 16 residues. From germline, CDR1 is SGHNT and CDR2 YYREEE (reference sequence). The CDR3 region is CASSLGGTDFQETQYF. The CDR3 DNA is TGTGCCAGCAGCTTGGGAGGGACAGACTTCCAAGAGACCCAGTACTTC. The variable domain in full, completed from reference TRBV5-4 and TRBJ2-5, reads ETGVTQSPTHLIKTRGQQVTLRCSSQSGHNTVSWYQQALGQGPQFIFQYYREEENGRGNFPPRFSGLQFPNYSSELNVNALELDDSALYLCASSLGGTDFQETQYFGPGTRLLVL.

A remark on this clone: Other nucleotide sequences from this sample produce the same CDR3. The chain is built from TRBV5-1 and TRBJ2-3; D might be TRBD1 (6 bases). The germline gives CDR1 SGHRS, CDR2 YFSETQ. Trimming pared 4 bases from V and 6 bases from J, leaving 12 bases between. The CDR3 is made up of 13 amino acids. The CDR3 loop is CASSPTGSDTQYF. The CDR3 DNA reads as TGCGCCAGCAGCCCTACAGGGTCGGATACGCAGTATTTT.

The rearrangement joins TRBV9 to TRBJ1-1, with unresolved D. Germline CDR1 reads SGDLS; CDR2 reads YYNGEE. This CDR3 spans 14 amino acids. The V end was cut by 0 bases, the J end by 3 bases, with 9 bases between. The CDR3 nucleotides read TGTGCCAGCAGCGTAGCGGGAGGAGACACTGAAGCTTTCTTT. It translates to CASSVAGGDTEAFF.

This clone was picked up one time. The chain employs TRBV28 and TRBJ2-2; D is undetermined. Germline CDR1 MDHEN, CDR2 SYDVKM. This CDR3 has 15 amino acids. The V gene lost 7 bases and the J gene lost 0 bases, with 12 bases spanning the gap. The CDR3 spells CASTFTISNTGELFF. CDR3 DNA sequence: TGTGCCAGCACCTTCACCATTTCGAACACCGGGGAGCTGTTTTTT.

The V call is TRBV27, the J call TRBJ2-5; D is possibly TRBD2 (6 bases). V was clipped by 3 bases and J by 2 bases, with 16 bases between them. Germline V CDR1 and CDR2: MNHEY, SMNVEV (reference sequence). The CDR3 has 16 residues. The CDR3 sequence is CASSFTGVGGQETQYF. DNA for the CDR3: TGTGCCAGCAGTTTTACCGGGGTCGGGGGACAAGAGACCCAGTACTTC.